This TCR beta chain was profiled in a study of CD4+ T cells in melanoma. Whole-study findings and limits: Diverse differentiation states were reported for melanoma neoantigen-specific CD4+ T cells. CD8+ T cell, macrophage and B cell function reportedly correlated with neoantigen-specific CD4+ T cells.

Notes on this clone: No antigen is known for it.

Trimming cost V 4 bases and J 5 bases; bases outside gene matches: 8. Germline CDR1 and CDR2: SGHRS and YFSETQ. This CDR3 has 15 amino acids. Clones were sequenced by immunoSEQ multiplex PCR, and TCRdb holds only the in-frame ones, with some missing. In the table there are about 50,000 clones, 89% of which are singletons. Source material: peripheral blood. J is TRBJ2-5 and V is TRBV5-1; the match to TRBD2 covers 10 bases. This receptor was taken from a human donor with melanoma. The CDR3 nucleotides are TGCGCCAGCAGCGCTTTAGCGGGGGGACGGGAGACCCAGTACTTC. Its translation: CASSALAGGRETQYF.